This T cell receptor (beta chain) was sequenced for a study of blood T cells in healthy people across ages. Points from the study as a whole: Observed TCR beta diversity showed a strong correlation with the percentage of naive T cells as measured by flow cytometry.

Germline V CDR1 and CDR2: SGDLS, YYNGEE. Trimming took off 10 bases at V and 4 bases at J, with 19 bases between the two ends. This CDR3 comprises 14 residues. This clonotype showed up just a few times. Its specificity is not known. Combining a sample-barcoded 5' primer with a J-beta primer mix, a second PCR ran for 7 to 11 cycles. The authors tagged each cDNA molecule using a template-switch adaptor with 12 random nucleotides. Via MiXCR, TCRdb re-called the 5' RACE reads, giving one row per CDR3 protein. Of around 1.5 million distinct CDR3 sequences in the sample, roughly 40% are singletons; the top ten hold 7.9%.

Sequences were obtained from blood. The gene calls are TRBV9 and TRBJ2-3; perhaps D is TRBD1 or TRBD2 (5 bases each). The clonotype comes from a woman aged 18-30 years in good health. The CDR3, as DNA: TGTGCCGTACGGGACCCCAGCCAGGCAGATACGCAGTATTTT. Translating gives CAVRDPSQADTQYF.